One T cell receptor beta chain is described in this entry. This clone was counted only a few times. Its antigen specificity is not known. The input lacks base qualities; no much larger clone sits a single base away. One collaborating source in Seattle enrolled patients while the patients were actively infected and followed the patients over time throughout the course of disease. Collaborating institutions collected whole blood in K2EDTA tubes following their own protocols. For TCRbeta analysis, collaborators shipped samples in one of three forms: frozen whole blood, isolated PBMCs, or DNA extracted from either of those sample types. The CDR3 starts with the cysteine, ends with the phenylalanine, and has 17 residues. The read is trimmed to its CDR3 DNA, 51 bases read in frame from base 1. Reading the germline V gene gives CDR1 KGHDR and CDR2 SFDVKD. V loses 3 bases of germline sequence and J loses 7 bases, and the interval between the two ends is 22 bases.

These data belong to a study of blood T cell repertoires in COVID-19 (TCRdb year 2020). About the study as a whole: Samples covering the acute and convalescent phases of COVID-19 were provided by collaborators in the United States, Italy and Spain. The samples were drawn from two sources: the first 160 participants of the ongoing ImmuneRACE study, and fewer than 1,500 subjects contributed by 6 global collaborators. Sample metadata almost always included a de-identified subject ID, COVID-19 status, age in years and sex. The prospective study material was composed of cDNA or gDNA derived from T cells, B-cell-depleted T cells, or PBMCs. Where HLA class I and class II types were available, the types were taken from metadata supplied by the sample provider, not from assay-based typing. The repertoires were released in a freely available public database intended as a resource for research on the immune response to SARS-CoV-2. The dataset comprised deeply sampled blood TCRbeta repertoires from subjects exposed to, actively infected with, or recovered from COVID-19.

TCRbeta CDR3 regions were amplified from genomic DNA by means of the immunoSEQ Assay, a bias-controlled multiplex PCR. From the authors' description of their analysis: The number of nucleated cells in each sample was estimated from the amplification of reference gene primers within the assay. Sequence reads were collapsed and filtered to measure the absolute abundance of every unique TCRbeta CDR3 rearrangement. Productive Simpson clonality was computed per sample as the square root of Simpson's diversity index over productive rearrangements. Not all clones reach the TCRdb copy of this immuneACCESS table, which keeps in-frame sequences only. Checked studies attribute under half of the gap to unresolved V genes and leave the rest unexplained. V, J and clone size derive from that table, while D and trimming were established from the DNA sequence. The sample profile shows some 290,000 clones; less than 90% of them were found once. The top ten clonotypes cover approximately 12% of the sample.

Here is what the overall study found, with its caveats: Clinical and demographic metadata were provided uncurated, with the amount varying by source and participant.

The sample consisted of peripheral blood. Recombination connected TRBV24-1 to TRBJ2-3; the D gene is perhaps TRBD1, from 6 matching bases. The receptor was isolated from a woman in her thirties with COVID-19, enrolled during active disease. The CDR3 protein: CATSDLLDRSQGNTQYF. The DNA sequence is TGTGCCACCAGTGATCTCTTAGACAGGTCCCAAGGAAATACGCAGTATTTT.